This record concerns one TCR beta chain sequence. Its specificity is unknown. A universal primer binding site was introduced by template switching. The final cDNA contained unique molecular identifiers. Via MiXCR, TCRdb re-called the 5' RACE reads, giving one row per CDR3 protein. This table has 250,000 or so distinct CDR3 sequences, about 8% appearing once. The record originates from a study of identical twins. The study's findings and limits: Models predicted too little out-of-frame TCR alpha sharing in monozygotic twins.

J lost 5 bases, V lost 0 bases, and 7 bases had no gene match. Per the germline V gene, CDR1 is SEHNR and CDR2 is FQNEAQ (reference sequence). The CDR3 covers 15 residues. These data are also associated with another study on yellow fever vaccine responses in identical twins. That source notes: After vaccination, twins' T cell response reportedly seemed partly convergent, partly personalized.

The chain employs TRBV7-9 and TRBJ2-7, with 7 bases lining up with TRBD2. The sequencing input was CD8+ T cells sorted from blood. This clonotype was sampled from a woman aged 18-29 years in good health. The CDR3 sequence is CASSLAWSGLDEQYF. The CDR3 nucleotides are TGTGCCAGCAGCTTAGCTTGGTCCGGACTAGACGAGCAGTACTTC.